Listed here are 23 T cell receptor beta chains from one sample, sequenced in a study of T cells after yellow fever vaccination. TCRdb re-analysed the 5' RACE reads in MiXCR, keeping a single row per CDR3 protein. Found here are nearly 550,000 distinct CDR3 sequences, roughly 21% of them singletons; the top ten hold more than 13%. The sequencing here drew on PBMCs, taken 15 days after the yellow fever booster vaccination. The receptors derive from a man aged 25 to 40 who received the YFV17D yellow fever vaccine.

The V and J genes are TRBV10-3 and TRBJ2-7, with D uncertain. V dropped 3 bases and J dropped 3 bases, with 9 bases sitting between them. The CDR3 is 13 residues long. Germline V gene data show CDR1 as ENHRY and CDR2 as SYGVKD. CDR3 nucleotide sequence: TGTGCCATCAGTGATGATCGAGACTACGAGCAGTACTTC. Amino acids: CAISDDRDYEQYF.

The CDR3 nucleotides are TGCAGTGCTAGAGAGACGAGGGTACAGCCCCAGCATTTT. This gives the protein CSARETRVQPQHF. This rearrangement joins TRBV20-1 to TRBJ1-5; D gene uncertain. V lost 0 bases and J 7 bases, leaving 10 bases between the germline ends. The CDR3 totals 13 residues. The germline CDR1 and CDR2 sequences are DFQATT and SNEGSKA (reference sequence).

This clonotype was counted only a few times. The genes are TRBV10-3 and TRBJ2-3; TRBD2 aligns across 9 bases. The CDR3 has 15 amino acids. The junction had 6 bases not matched to a gene; V was cut back by 3 bases and J by 5 bases. Germline V gives CDR1 ENHRY, CDR2 SYGVKD. CDR3 DNA: TGTGCCATCAGTGATCCAGCGGGAGGAAAAGATACGCAGTATTTT. It specifies CAISDPAGGKDTQYF.

This chain uses TRBV4-3 with TRBJ2-2; D may be TRBD1 (6 bases). CDR1 LGHNA and CDR2 YSLEER come from the germline V gene. The CDR3 covers 19 residues. V was cut by 0 bases and J by 2 bases, with 19 bases left in between. The CDR3 here is CASSQDPPGGYLNTGELFF. CDR3 in DNA: TGCGCCAGCAGCCAAGACCCCCCTGGGGGCTACCTAAACACCGGGGAGCTGTTTTTT.

The chain couples TRBV5-5 to TRBJ1-1; D unclear. Trimming took off 0 bases at V and 1 base at J, with 13 bases between the two ends. The V gene's germline CDR1 is SGHKS and CDR2 YYEKEE (reference sequence). CDR3 length: 16 amino acids. CDR3 sequence: CASSLAGIEGNTEAFF. The CDR3 coding sequence is TGTGCCAGCAGCTTGGCTGGAATTGAGGGGAACACTGAAGCTTTCTTT.

This chain connects TRBV5-1 to TRBJ2-1; 10 bases are shared with TRBD2. J gave up 2 bases and V 1 base, and 6 bases lay outside the gene matches. This CDR3 is 17 amino acids long. The germline gives CDR1 SGHRS, CDR2 YFSETQ. The chain's CDR3 is CASSLTSGLAAYNEQFF. The CDR3 DNA is TGCGCCAGCAGCTTGACGTCTGGACTAGCGGCCTACAATGAGCAGTTCTTC.

This clonotype appeared many times. The chain couples TRBV12-3 or TRBV12-4 to TRBJ2-4; D remains ambiguous. The V gene lost 6 bases and the J gene lost 5 bases, with 11 bases spanning the gap. The CDR3 is made up of 13 amino acids. CDR3 sequence: CASSPGGQNIQYF. The CDR3, as DNA: TGTGCCAGCAGCCCGGGTGGGCAAAACATTCAGTACTTC.

V gene TRBV7-6 combines with J gene TRBJ2-5, with 7 bases lining up with TRBD1. Trimming took 5 bases from V and 4 from J; bases not matched to a gene: 7. The CDR3 consists of 14 residues. CDR1 SGHVS and CDR2 FNYEAQ come from the germline V gene. The CDR3 reads CASSEEGGAETQYF. The CDR3 DNA reads TGTGCCAGCAGCGAAGAAGGGGGCGCAGAGACCCAGTACTTC.

The chain uses TRBV7-2 and TRBJ2-5; D perhaps matches TRBD1 (6 bases). V lost 5 bases and J 5 bases, leaving 18 bases between the germline ends. CDR1 is SGHTA, CDR2 FQGNSA, per germline. The CDR3 consists of 15 residues. Written as DNA, the CDR3 is TGTGCCAGCAGCCCCAAGGGGGATCCTGAGGAGACCCAGTACTTC. Residues: CASSPKGDPEETQYF.

This clonotype was seen more than once but under ten times. An end of the junction does not agree with germline; a read error may underlie this. The chain is built from TRBV5-6 and TRBJ2-1; D call uncertain. The CDR3 loop spans 12 amino acids. Germline CDR1 SGHDT, CDR2 YYEEEE. CDR3 DNA sequence: TGTGCCAGCAGCTTGGGTTTGGGCGGTAGTCTCTTC. Its protein product is CASSLGLGGSLF.

The chain employs TRBV5-5 and TRBJ2-1, with no clear D. CDR3 length: 15 residues. Germline assignment: CDR1 SGHKS and CDR2 YYEKEE (reference sequence). Trimming took 1 base from V and 2 from J, leaving 10 bases between them. The CDR3 spells CASSLQGETYNEQFF. In nucleotides, the CDR3 is TGTGCCAGCAGCTTGCAAGGCGAAACCTACAATGAGCAGTTCTTC.

This clonotype was observed a few times. This sequence joins TRBV7-9 and TRBJ2-3, with a weak D call TRBD2 (6 bases). CDR1 and CDR2 from the germline V gene are SEHNR and FQNEAQ (reference sequence). V lost 3 bases and J 2 bases, leaving 15 bases between the germline ends. The length of the CDR3 is 16 residues. The CDR3 is CASSFLRRRDTDTQYF. DNA for the CDR3: TGTGCCAGCAGCTTCCTCCGACGGCGGGACACAGATACGCAGTATTTT.

This clonotype was seen a handful of times. This chain connects TRBV20-1 to TRBJ2-5; tentatively, D is TRBD1 or TRBD2 (6 bases each). The CDR3 sequence is 15 residues long. Germline loops: CDR1 DFQATT, CDR2 SNEGSKA (reference sequence). V was clipped by 4 bases and J by 5 bases, with 20 bases between them. CDR3 loop: CSAIGTQGGQETQYF. DNA for the CDR3: TGCAGTGCTATCGGTACACAGGGAGGTCAGGAGACCCAGTACTTC.

In its sample, this clonotype was seen a few times. The chain recombines TRBV7-2 with TRBJ2-2, with D possibly being TRBD1 or TRBD2 (5 bases each). This CDR3 contains 16 residues. Between the trimmed V and J ends, which lost 1 base and 3 bases, there was a span of 12 bases. The germline gives CDR1 SGHTA, CDR2 FQGNSA. The CDR3 here is CASSLVGGRYTGELFF. Written as DNA, the CDR3 is TGTGCCAGCAGCTTAGTTGGGGGTCGGTACACCGGGGAGCTGTTTTTT.

This clonotype has only a few counts. J is TRBJ1-6 and V is TRBV9; the D is unclear. V was clipped by 0 bases and J by 7 bases, with 11 bases between them. Germline V gene lookup returns CDR1 SGDLS and CDR2 YYNGEE. This CDR3 spans 15 amino acids. CDR3 nucleotides: TGTGCCAGCAGCGTAGCTCCGGGCACCAATTCACCCCTCCACTTT. This translates into CASSVAPGTNSPLHF.

This clonotype was counted ten times or more. This rearrangement joins TRBV24-1 to TRBJ2-2; 9 nucleotides agree with TRBD1. The CDR3 runs to 14 residues. Germline CDR1 and CDR2: KGHDR and SFDVKD. V shed 5 bases, J shed 6 bases, and the junction held 3 bases outside the gene matches. The CDR3 nucleotides read TGTGCCACCAGTGGGGGACAGGGAGCCGGGGAGCTGTTTTTT. The encoded protein is CATSGGQGAGELFF.

This chain links TRBV5-4 with TRBJ2-1, with 14 bases fitting TRBD2. Germline CDR1 reads SGHNT; CDR2 reads YYREEE (reference sequence). The trim removed 0 bases at V and 9 bases at J, leaving 5 bases unmatched. The CDR3 extends over 16 amino acids. CDR3 bases: TGTGCCAGCAGCTTGGGGGGACTAGCGGGAGTCGGTGAGCAGTTCTTC. It encodes CASSLGGLAGVGEQFF.

This chain uses TRBV6-2 or TRBV6-3 with TRBJ2-1; 7 bases align to TRBD1. From germline, CDR1 is MNHEY and CDR2 SVGEGT. Trimming cost V 7 bases and J 1 base; bases outside gene matches: 4. The CDR3 consists of 14 residues. CDR3 region: CASTGQVSYNEQFF. CDR3 coding DNA: TGTGCCAGCACCGGACAGGTTTCCTACAATGAGCAGTTCTTC.

This clonotype has more than one count but fewer than ten. The rearrangement joins TRBV12-3 or TRBV12-4 to TRBJ2-1; TRBD1 aligns across 7 bases. The CDR3 covers 13 residues. V was clipped by 7 bases and J by 6 bases; unmatched bases: 6. Here the CDR3 DNA reads TGTGCCAGCAAGGGGGCAGGGATCAATGAGCAGTTCTTC. Amino acids: CASKGAGINEQFF.

This chain uses TRBV19 with TRBJ2-3; a weak D match, TRBD2 (5 bases). Germline CDR1 reads LNHDA; CDR2 reads SQIVND (reference sequence). Between the trimmed V and J ends, which lost 7 bases and 0 bases, there was a span of 11 bases. The CDR3 covers 14 residues. This CDR3 is CASTERWSTDTQYF. In DNA form, the CDR3 reads TGTGCCAGTACGGAGCGGTGGAGCACAGATACGCAGTATTTT.

This clonotype was seen a few times. This sequence joins TRBV5-1 and TRBJ2-6; weak D call: TRBD2 (6 bases). This CDR3 has 16 amino acids. Deletions cut 3 bases from V and 1 base from J, with 11 bases between. Per germline, CDR1 SGHRS and CDR2 YFSETQ. The CDR3 DNA reads TGCGCCAGCAGCTCGGGGGTTGGGTCTGGGGCCAACGTCCTGACTTTC. Amino acids: CASSSGVGSGANVLTF.

The chain couples TRBV20-1 to TRBJ2-5, with TRBD2 matching 7 bases. The V gene's germline CDR1 is DFQATT and CDR2 SNEGSKA (reference sequence). The CDR3 extends over 13 amino acids. V trimming: 3 bases; J trimming: 2 bases; junction bases outside the gene matches: 3. For the CDR3, the DNA is TGCAGTGCTAGTACTAGCGCTCAAGAGACCCAGTACTTC. Translated, it gives CSASTSAQETQYF.

The chain uses TRBV7-9 and TRBJ1-5; perhaps TRBD1 as D (6 bases). Germline loops: CDR1 SEHNR, CDR2 FQNEAQ (reference sequence). The CDR3 covers 15 residues. As DNA, the CDR3 is TGTGCTCAGGGCGGGGGGCCATATAGCAATCAGCCCCAGCATTTT. It is translated as CAQGGGPYSNQPQHF.